This T cell receptor (beta chain) came from a study of cytomegalovirus exposure and HLA in healthy donors. Study findings and constraints: The study flagged 150 to 200 TCR beta chains as cytomegalovirus-associated. As a later analysis revealed, the rate of TCR association differed by HLA locus, with DRB1 most and HLA-C fewest.

At sampling all donors were nominally healthy, likely with unrecorded immune exposures. The study ran its PCR with 60 Vbeta and 13 Jbeta primers. Produced via immunoSEQ multiplex PCR; TCRdb's table is partial and in-frame only. The table includes over 110,000 clones, 65% to 80% detected once. The CDR3 is made up of 15 amino acids. Germline assignment: CDR1 SGHRS and CDR2 YFSETQ. Trimming took 3 bases from V and 7 from J; bases not matched to a gene: 10. This clone was observed once. The target antigen is unknown. Material: PBMCs. This chain uses TRBV5-1 with TRBJ2-1, with 7 bases matching TRBD2. This TCR was recovered from a male donor in good health and CMV-seropositive. Here the CDR3 DNA reads TGCGCCAGCAGCTGGAGCCTAGCGGACCAGAATGAGCAGTTCTTC. It codes for CASSWSLADQNEQFF.